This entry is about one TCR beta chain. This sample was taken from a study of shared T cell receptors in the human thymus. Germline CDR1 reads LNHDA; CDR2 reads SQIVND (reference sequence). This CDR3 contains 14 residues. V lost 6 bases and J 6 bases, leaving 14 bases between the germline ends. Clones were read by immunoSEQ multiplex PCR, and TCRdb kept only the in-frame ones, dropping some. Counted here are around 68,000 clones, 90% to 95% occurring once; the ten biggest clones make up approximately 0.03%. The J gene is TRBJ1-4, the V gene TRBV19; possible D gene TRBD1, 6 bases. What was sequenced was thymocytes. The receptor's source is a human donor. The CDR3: CASSQSGADEKLFF. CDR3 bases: TGTGCCAGTAGCCAGTCGGGGGCCGATGAAAAACTGTTTTTT.